This record covers a single T cell receptor beta chain. Which antigen it targets is not known. Base qualities are not at hand, and no much larger clone is one base apart. The entry originates in a study of human T cells and chemical hapten exposure (dated by TCRdb to about 2021). In terms of the full investigation: For sensitization, 2% DPC in acetone was applied to a 2 cm by 2 cm area of upper inner arm skin. Patch testing was performed on the upper back with Finn chambers containing 0.01% DPC, and the patch tests were scored after 6 days according to International Contact Dermatitis Research Group standards. Libraries were pooled for sequencing, and variation in per-sample TCR yields was attributed mainly to small differences in library volumes within the pool. Throughout the study period of 20 to 30 weeks, patients also received therapeutic DPC doses to the scalp every week. About 30 alopecia patients provided blood for TCR sequencing at one to four time points (pre-sensitization, 2, 6 and 24 weeks). Blood samples were taken from patients before sensitization (week 0) and then at 2, 6 and about 24 weeks after DPC sensitization. This study followed changes in the peripheral blood TCR repertoire in vivo during primary and secondary sensitization of alopecia patients to the hapten diphenylcyclopropenone (DPC). The patient cohort, mostly female, included alopecia areata with under or over 50% scalp involvement, alopecia totalis and alopecia universalis.

The library was obtained by RACE. Reads for this sample came from a NextSeq 500. During library preparation, unique molecular identifiers were attached to individual cDNA molecules so that TCRs could be counted in a quantitative, reproducible way. From each blood RNA sample, both TCR alpha and TCR beta chains were sequenced. As for the authors' bioinformatics: A median of roughly 98,000 TCRs per sample was observed, with a range of 23,224 to 690,600. V, J and CDR3 annotation of the TCR reads was carried out using the Decombinator software suite. Every sample was subsampled to the same number of TCRs (28,000) for the PS versus PT1 abundance plots. Expanded TCRs were defined as absent before sensitization and observed at least eight times at the 2-week time point. TCRdb cleaned the public reads at Q25 with fastp, built clones with MiXCR and kept in-frame beta chains. Rows merge per CDR3 protein into single entries with the most common DNA and genes. What appears here as the V and J calls and clone size reflects TCRdb's work, not the paper's. Counted in this sample were roughly 200,000 distinct CDR3 sequences; around 25% of them appeared once. Under 2.5% of the sample goes to the ten largest clones.

The time point label of this sample denotes: patch test 3, about 24 weeks after DPC sensitization. This sample's treatment or condition label indicates: therapeutic diphenylcyclopropenone sensitization with weekly scalp DPC. At every patch-test visit, the blood draw took place before the patch test was put on. Patients were considered eligible if aged 18 to 70, diagnosed with alopecia and deemed suitable for DPC therapy, and patients were excluded if pregnant. Total RNA was extracted from unfractionated whole blood that had been collected in Tempus Blood RNA tubes. Study-wide conclusions, independent of this receptor: Compared with pre-sensitization or healthy control sets, expanded TCRs formed significantly more large CDR3 similarity clusters, which is consistent with antigen-driven responses. All patients had alopecia, a presumed autoimmune disease, so their immune response might differ from that of healthy individuals. After repeated subsampling, the strength of the expansion versus patch-test correlation and the threshold at which it became significant changed. The number of PT1 expanded TCRs positively correlated with patch test score, significant at thresholds 8, 16 and 32 but not 4. The number of TCRs above 1 in 1000 frequency did not change with DPC sensitization; there was no evidence of global repertoire structure alterations.

The CDR3 runs 16 residues from the cysteine to the phenylalanine. Only the CDR3 DNA stays, 48 bases, in frame from base 1. Via the germline V gene, CDR1 is LGHNA and CDR2 YSLEER. Ends trimmed: V by 4 bases, J by 7 bases; bases unmatched to a gene: 12. The sequence was collected from a woman aged 40 to 50 with alopecia areata. Some clones in this sample may be carry-over from other donors' samples. Here the sequenced sample was whole blood, taken in connection with sensitization to the hapten diphenylcyclopropenone (DPC). The chain employs TRBV4-3 and TRBJ1-4; TRBD1 aligns with 7 central bases. In nucleotide form, the sequence is TGCGCCAGCAGCCTTAACCGACAGGGAGGAGGTGAAAAACTGTTTTTT. Its coded protein is CASSLNRQGGGEKLFF.